This record looks at one T cell receptor beta chain sequence and its context. The record originates from a study of patients and donors after allogeneic stem cell transplantation. TCRdb fed the RT-PCR reads into MiXCR, producing one record per CDR3 protein. The sample includes about a million distinct CDR3 sequences, over 15% of them seen just once. This clonotype was obtained from a human donor who was either an allogeneic HSCT recipient or a stem cell or donor lymphocyte infusion donor (not recorded which). It is not recorded whose cells these are; they may come from a transplant donor. Sequencing used blood, either unsorted or a sorted T cell fraction (not recorded which).

CDR3 in amino acids: CASSVAATSYEQYF. The CDR3 DNA is TGTGCCAGCAGCGTAGCGGCTACCTCCTACGAGCAGTACTTC. The chain is built from TRBV9 and TRBJ2-7; D is ambiguous. The CDR3 loop spans 14 amino acids. Trimming shortened V by 0 bases and J by 0 bases, and 7 bases separated the two germline ends. Germline V CDR1 and CDR2: SGDLS, YYNGEE.